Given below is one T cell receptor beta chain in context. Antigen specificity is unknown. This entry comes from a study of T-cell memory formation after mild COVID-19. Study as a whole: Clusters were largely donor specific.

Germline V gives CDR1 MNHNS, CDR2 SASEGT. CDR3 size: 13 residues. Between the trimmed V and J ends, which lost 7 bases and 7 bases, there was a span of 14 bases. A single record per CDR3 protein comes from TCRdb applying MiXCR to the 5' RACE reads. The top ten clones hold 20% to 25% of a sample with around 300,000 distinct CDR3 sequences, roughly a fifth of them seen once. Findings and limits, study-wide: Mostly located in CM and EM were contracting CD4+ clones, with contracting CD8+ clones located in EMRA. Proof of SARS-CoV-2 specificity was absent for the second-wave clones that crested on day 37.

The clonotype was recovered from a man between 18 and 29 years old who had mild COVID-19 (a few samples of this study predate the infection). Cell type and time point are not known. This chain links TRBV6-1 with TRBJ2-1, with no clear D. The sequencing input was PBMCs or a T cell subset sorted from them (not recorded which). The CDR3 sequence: CASTRDQRNEQFF. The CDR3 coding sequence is TGTGCCAGCACCCGCGACCAGAGGAATGAGCAGTTCTTC.